Following are 11 T cell receptor beta chains from one sample sequenced in a study of circulating and synovial CD4+ cells in juvenile arthritis. Assay used: immunoSEQ multiplex PCR; TCRdb lists only in-frame clones, some missing. The sample carries just over 35,000 clones, approximately 96% recorded once. The source material was CD4+ T cells from blood. The receptors were sampled from a human donor with juvenile idiopathic arthritis.

The V gene is TRBV6-1, the J gene TRBJ2-1, with TRBD1 matching 7 bases. In germline, CDR1 is MNHNS, CDR2 SASEGT. J was trimmed by 0 bases and V by 4 bases; bases with no gene match: 6. This CDR3 has 16 residues. This CDR3 reads CASSGNRGSSYNEQFF. CDR3 nucleotide sequence: TGTGCCAGCAGTGGCAACAGGGGAAGCTCCTACAATGAGCAGTTCTTC.

This rearrangement joins TRBV29-1 to TRBJ1-2; no reliable D call. CDR1 SQVTM and CDR2 ANQGSEA come from the germline V gene. The length of the CDR3 is 10 residues. V lost 3 bases, J lost 6 bases, and 5 bases lay in between. CDR3 coding DNA: TGCAGCGTTGATGAGGATGGCTACACCTTC. It translates to CSVDEDGYTF.

The chain employs TRBV18 and TRBJ1-2; 8 bases map to TRBD1. CDR1 is KGHSH, CDR2 LQKENI, per germline. The junction had 13 bases not matched to a gene; V was cut back by 2 bases and J by 2 bases. This CDR3 contains 18 residues. CDR3 sequence reads: CASSPTSGTGARNYGYTF. The CDR3 DNA sequence: TGTGCCAGCTCACCAACTTCCGGGACAGGAGCACGGAACTATGGCTACACCTTC.

V is TRBV7-8 and J is TRBJ1-2, with a possible D match to TRBD1 (5 bases). CDR1 is SGHVS, CDR2 FQNEAQ, per germline. Trimming shortened V by 7 bases and J by 5 bases, and 17 bases separated the two germline ends. The CDR3 loop spans 14 amino acids. CDR3 in amino acids: CASTPRDPAYGYTF. The CDR3 DNA follows: TGTGCCAGCACGCCCAGGGATCCAGCGTATGGCTACACCTTC.

The chain combines TRBV7-2 with TRBJ2-1; D is possibly TRBD1 (5 bases). The CDR3 is 14 amino acids. V lost 3 bases, J lost 4 bases, and 10 bases lay in between. Germline CDR1 and CDR2: SGHTA and FQGNSA. The CDR3 here is CASSFDRTYNEQFF. CDR3 in DNA: TGTGCCAGCAGCTTCGACCGGACATACAATGAGCAGTTCTTC.

The chain recombines TRBV6-6 with TRBJ2-5, with 8 bases matching TRBD1. The CDR3 runs to 15 residues. With 8 bases clipped from V and 2 bases from J, the junction kept 10 bases outside the gene matches. Germline CDR1 and CDR2: MNHNY and SVGAGI (reference sequence). In DNA form, the CDR3 reads TGTGCCAGCCTCAGGGGGCCGGCCTCTCAAGAGACCCAGTACTTC. As protein: CASLRGPASQETQYF.

The chain combines TRBV2 with TRBJ1-5; the D gene is possibly TRBD1 (5 bases). Trimming stripped 3 bases from V and 7 bases from J, with 13 bases between. CDR3 size: 14 residues. Germline V gene data show CDR1 as SNHLY and CDR2 as FYNNEI. CDR3 DNA sequence: TGTGCCAGCAGTGAGGGTCTAAACAGGCAGCCCCAGCATTTT. This sequence encodes CASSEGLNRQPQHF.

The chain recombines TRBV6-5 with TRBJ1-3; 7 bases match TRBD1. CDR1 is MNHEY, CDR2 SVGAGI, per germline. J gave up 2 bases and V 5 bases, and 6 bases lay outside the gene matches. The CDR3 extends over 15 amino acids. In nucleotides, the CDR3 is TGTGCCAGCAGTCAGGGGGAGCTGCCTGGAAACACCATATATTTT. Translation gives CASSQGELPGNTIYF.

CDR3 sequence (DNA): TGTGCCAGCAGTGAGCGGGACAGCTCCTACGAGCAGTACTTC. Encoded protein: CASSERDSSYEQYF. The gene calls are TRBV6-1 and TRBJ2-7; tentatively, D is TRBD1 (7 bases). The CDR3 consists of 14 residues. Deletions cut 3 bases from V and 0 bases from J, with 9 bases between. Germline lookup yields CDR1 MNHNS and CDR2 SASEGT.

This clone was seen only a few times. The chain uses TRBV4-2 and TRBJ2-7, with a weak D call TRBD2 (6 bases). Germline V lookup: CDR1 LGHNA, CDR2 YNFKEQ. Trimming removed 3 bases at V and 4 bases at J, with 13 bases between. This CDR3 region has 14 residues. This CDR3 reads CASSHLGRDYEQYF. DNA for the CDR3: TGTGCCAGCAGCCACCTCGGGCGGGATTACGAGCAGTACTTC.

This chain joins TRBV6-1 and TRBJ1-1; D remains ambiguous. The CDR3 contains 13 residues. CDR1 is MNHNS and CDR2 is SASEGT in the germline V gene. Trimming took off 4 bases at V and 1 base at J, with 7 bases between the two ends. CDR3 protein: CASSVEPNTEAFF. As DNA, the CDR3 is TGTGCCAGCAGTGTCGAGCCGAACACTGAAGCTTTCTTT.